This T cell receptor (beta chain) was observed in a study of cytomegalovirus exposure and HLA in healthy donors. PCR primers comprised 60 Vbeta and 13 Jbeta primers. This table comes from immunoSEQ multiplex PCR, and its TCRdb copy is limited to in-frame clones, with some not included. Here the sample spans about 170,000 clones, around 80% being singletons. The V gene's germline CDR1 is SGHRS and CDR2 YFSETQ. Trimming cost V 0 bases and J 7 bases; bases outside gene matches: 18. This CDR3 region has 18 residues. In regard to this clone: The antigen remains unidentified.

Study-level findings and limits: There were several of the most significant clusters that appeared linked to common viral pathogens in a later analysis.

Specimen: PBMCs. The TCR originated in a boy aged 2 to 9 in good health and CMV-seronegative. The rearrangement uses TRBV5-1 and TRBJ2-5; 7 nucleotides agree with TRBD1. In DNA form, the CDR3 reads TGCGCCAGCAGCTTGGAAGGGGGCAGGGGCCTACTCATTAGGACCCAGTACTTC. Translation gives CASSLEGGRGLLIRTQYF.